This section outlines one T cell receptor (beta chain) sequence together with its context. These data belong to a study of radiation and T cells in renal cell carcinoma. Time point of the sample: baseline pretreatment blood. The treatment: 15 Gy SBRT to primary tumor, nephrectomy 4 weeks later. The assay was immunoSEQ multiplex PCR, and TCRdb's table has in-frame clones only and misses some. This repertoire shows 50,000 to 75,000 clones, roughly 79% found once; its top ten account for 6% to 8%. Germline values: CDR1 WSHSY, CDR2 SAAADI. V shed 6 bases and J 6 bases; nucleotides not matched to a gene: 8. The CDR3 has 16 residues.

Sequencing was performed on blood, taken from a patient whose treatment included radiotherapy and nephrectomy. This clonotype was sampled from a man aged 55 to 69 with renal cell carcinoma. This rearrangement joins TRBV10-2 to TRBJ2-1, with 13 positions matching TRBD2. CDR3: CASREGLAGFSNEQFF. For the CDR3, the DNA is TGCGCCAGCAGGGAGGGACTAGCGGGATTCTCCAATGAGCAGTTCTTC.